The 29 T cell receptor beta chains presented below share a single source sample, sequenced in a study of identical twins. TCRdb independently ran MiXCR on the 5' RACE reads; one entry per CDR3 protein. The profile shows roughly 710,000 distinct CDR3 sequences, roughly 6% of them singletons. Source material: naive T cells sorted from blood. The receptors shown here come from a man aged 18 to 30 in good health.

This clonotype was counted at least ten times. The rearrangement joins TRBV20-1 to TRBJ1-2; 8 nucleotides agree with TRBD1. The CDR3 extends over 16 amino acids. J gave up 4 bases and V 1 base, and 11 bases lay outside the gene matches. Looked up from germline, CDR1 is DFQATT and CDR2 is SNEGSKA (reference sequence). In DNA form, the CDR3 reads TGCAGTGCTAGAGTTGATGGGACAGGACTACTCTATGGCTACACCTTC. Residues: CSARVDGTGLLYGYTF.

This clonotype was found a few times. The rearrangement links TRBV28 to TRBJ2-7; TRBD2 matches 9 bases. Trimming took 0 bases from V and 7 from J; bases not matched to a gene: 13. Germline CDR1 is MDHEN and CDR2 is SYDVKM. This CDR3 is 17 amino acids long. CDR3 sequence: CASSLWGSGRIGGEQYF. The DNA of the CDR3 is TGTGCCAGCAGTTTATGGGGTAGCGGGAGAATTGGGGGGGAGCAGTACTTC.

The J gene is TRBJ2-7, the V gene TRBV21-1; the D segment call TRBD2 is taken from the table without a DNA check. TRBV21-1 is assigned pseudogene status. The CDR3 is 19 amino acids. CDR3 loop: CASSKEGGRLAENTYEQYV. Written as DNA, the CDR3 is TGTGCCAGCAGCAAAGAGGGTGGGAGGTTGGCGGAGAATACCTACGAGCAGTACGTC.

This clonotype was recorded many times. This rearrangement joins TRBV29-1 to TRBJ1-5; no clear D. The CDR3 has 12 residues. The germline CDR1 and CDR2 sequences are SQVTM and ANQGSEA. V dropped 6 bases and J dropped 2 bases, with 8 bases sitting between them. The chain's CDR3 is CSVSGGNQPQHF. In DNA form, the CDR3 reads TGCAGCGTCTCGGGAGGCAATCAGCCCCAGCATTTT.

This clonotype has at least ten counts. This chain uses TRBV9 with TRBJ2-1; the D gene could be TRBD1 or TRBD2 (5 bases each). Germline assignment: CDR1 SGDLS and CDR2 YYNGEE. This CDR3 has 12 residues. V lost 6 bases, J lost 4 bases, and 8 bases lay in between. CDR3: CASKWGYNEQFF. The CDR3 nucleotides are TGTGCCAGCAAATGGGGGTACAATGAGCAGTTCTTC.

This clonotype was seen ten or more times. The chain is built from TRBV6-1 and TRBJ2-3; D unclear. Trimming cost V 2 bases and J 1 base, with 7 bases left between them. This CDR3 region has 14 residues. CDR1 is MNHNS, CDR2 SASEGT, per germline. CDR3 residues: CASSEYRGTDTQYF. CDR3 coding DNA: TGTGCCAGCAGTGAATACCGGGGCACAGATACGCAGTATTTT.

This clonotype has ten or more counts. The V gene is TRBV20-1, the J gene TRBJ2-7, with D unclear. Trimming left V 1 base short and J 3 bases short, with 16 bases between. There are 15 residues in the CDR3. Germline V gene sequence: CDR1 DFQATT, CDR2 SNEGSKA (reference sequence). CDR3 amino acids: CSARVSQRPYYEQYF. The CDR3 nucleotides are TGCAGTGCTAGAGTATCCCAAAGGCCATACTACGAGCAGTACTTC.

This clonotype was detected a few times. The CDR3 reads CASSYSTPGLAGIGTQYF. The CDR3 DNA is TGTGCCAGCAGTTACTCGACTCCGGGACTAGCGGGAATTGGTACGCAGTATTTT. This sequence joins TRBV6-5 and TRBJ2-3, with 13 bases identical to TRBD2. J gave up 8 bases and V 0 bases, and 11 bases lay outside the gene matches. Germline V gives CDR1 MNHEY, CDR2 SVGAGI. This CDR3 spans 18 amino acids.

This clonotype was recorded a few times. The chain employs TRBV20-1 and TRBJ2-3, with TRBD2 matching over 7 bases. The CDR3 loop spans 16 amino acids. J gave up 6 bases and V 3 bases, and 15 bases lay outside the gene matches. Germline V CDR1 and CDR2: DFQATT, SNEGSKA (reference sequence). The CDR3 nucleotides read TGCAGTGCTAGGCCCCTCTCCGCGGGAGCGGCGGATACGCAGTATTTT. As protein: CSARPLSAGAADTQYF.

The chain joins TRBV12-3 or TRBV12-4 to TRBJ2-7; 11 positions agree with TRBD1. CDR3 length equals 15 residues. With V trimmed by 3 bases and J by 6 bases, 7 bases remained unmatched. The CDR3 reads CASSFAGTGGSEQYF. DNA of the CDR3: TGTGCCAGCAGTTTTGCCGGGACAGGGGGTTCCGAGCAGTACTTC.

The chain links TRBV7-2 to TRBJ2-1; D is undetermined. Per germline, CDR1 SGHTA and CDR2 FQGNSA. This CDR3 comprises 17 residues. The V end lost 1 base, the J end lost 0 bases, and 13 bases lay between the germline ends. CDR3 nucleotides: TGTGCCAGCAGCTTAGGTACGGGCCACAGCTCCTACAATGAGCAGTTCTTC. It translates to CASSLGTGHSSYNEQFF.

There are many counts of this clonotype. CDR3 coding DNA: TGCAGCGTTGACGGGTCCCGGGGAGGCTACGAGCAGTACTTC. The encoded protein is CSVDGSRGGYEQYF. The rearrangement joins TRBV29-1 to TRBJ2-7, with D maybe TRBD2 (6 bases). Germline-derived CDR1 and CDR2 are SQVTM and ANQGSEA. The CDR3 sequence is 14 residues long. The germline V and J ends were trimmed by 3 bases and 3 bases, with 15 bases remaining between them.

In its sample, this clonotype was seen a few times. The chain is built from TRBV5-1 and TRBJ2-5; D might be TRBD1 (6 bases). The germline V gene encodes CDR1 SGHRS and CDR2 YFSETQ. The CDR3 is 12 amino acids. V was clipped by 5 bases and J by 5 bases, with 10 bases between them. As DNA, the CDR3 is TGCGCCAGCAGTTCAGGGGTGGAGACCCAGTACTTC. It specifies CASSSGVETQYF.

There are many counts of this clonotype. The V and J genes are TRBV4-1 and TRBJ2-1; tentative D call: TRBD2 (6 bases). The CDR3 spans 16 residues. Germline V gives CDR1 MGHRA, CDR2 YSYEKL. V was shortened by 4 bases and J by 7 bases, with 20 bases between the two germline ends. Here the CDR3 reads CASSPWRVSQRNEQFF. CDR3 DNA sequence: TGCGCCAGCAGCCCTTGGAGGGTCTCCCAGCGGAATGAGCAGTTCTTC.

In its sample, this clonotype was seen many times. This chain links TRBV24-1 with TRBJ2-3, with D maybe TRBD2 (5 bases). Looked up from germline, CDR1 is KGHDR and CDR2 is SFDVKD. Trimming pared 9 bases from V and 2 bases from J, leaving 11 bases between. The CDR3 sequence is 13 residues long. CDR3 bases: TGTGCCACCTCATTCGGGAACACAGATACGCAGTATTTT. Its translation: CATSFGNTDTQYF.

This clonotype was counted only a few times. This chain connects TRBV4-3 to TRBJ2-6, with a tentative D call TRBD2 (6 bases). The CDR3 has 18 residues. Trimming left V 4 bases short and J 0 bases short, with 16 bases between. Germline assignment: CDR1 LGHNA and CDR2 YSLEER. CDR3 in DNA: TGCGCCAGCAGCCTTAACACCGGAGGGAGCTCTGGGGCCAACGTCCTGACTTTC. It codes for CASSLNTGGSSGANVLTF.

This clonotype was observed at least ten times. CDR3 sequence: CASSWVADTQYF. DNA for the CDR3: TGTGCCAGCAGCTGGGTCGCAGATACGCAGTATTTT. The V gene is TRBV7-9, the J gene TRBJ2-3; D remains ambiguous. Germline V lookup: CDR1 SEHNR, CDR2 FQNEAQ (reference sequence). The CDR3 covers 12 residues. The V end was cut by 4 bases, the J end by 4 bases, with 6 bases between.

The chain recombines TRBV5-6 with TRBJ2-7; 9 bases align to TRBD2. The CDR3 is 17 residues long. V was clipped by 4 bases and J by 3 bases; unmatched bases: 14. Germline values: CDR1 SGHDT, CDR2 YYEEEE. The DNA for the CDR3 is TGTGCCAGCAGCGAAACACTAGCGGGCACGGCTGTCTACGAGCAGTACTTC. Translated: CASSETLAGTAVYEQYF.

This clonotype showed up many times. The chain employs TRBV20-1 and TRBJ2-7, with a weak D call TRBD2 (5 bases). The V end lost 3 bases, the J end lost 4 bases, and 13 bases lay between the germline ends. Germline V gene sequence: CDR1 DFQATT, CDR2 SNEGSKA (reference sequence). This CDR3 spans 13 amino acids. CDR3 nucleotides: TGCAGTGCTAGGACGGGATCCGAGTACGAGCAGTACTTC. Encoded protein: CSARTGSEYEQYF.

This clonotype was recorded many times. The chain is built from TRBV29-1 and TRBJ2-1; D possibly corresponds to TRBD2 (5 bases). The CDR3 contains 9 residues. V gave up 0 bases and J gave up 14 bases, with 5 bases separating them. Germline V CDR1 and CDR2: SQVTM, ANQGSEA. The CDR3 DNA is TGCAGCGTTGAAGATAGCGAGTTCTTC. It codes for CSVEDSEFF.

This clonotype was picked up a small number of times. The chain recombines TRBV6-5 with TRBJ2-3; D remains ambiguous. Germline values: CDR1 MNHEY, CDR2 SVGAGI. This CDR3 has 14 residues. With 3 bases removed from V and 4 bases from J, the gap between germline ends came to 11 bases. Here the CDR3 reads CASSYVGFSDTQYF. In DNA form, the CDR3 reads TGTGCCAGCAGTTATGTTGGATTCTCAGATACGCAGTATTTT.

This clonotype was recorded many times. The chain uses TRBV20-1 and TRBJ2-1; D gene unclear. The CDR3 is 15 residues long. Between the trimmed V and J ends, which lost 0 bases and 8 bases, there was a span of 17 bases. Germline V gives CDR1 DFQATT, CDR2 SNEGSKA (reference sequence). The CDR3 DNA reads as TGCAGTGCTAGAGATTTCGCCTATACAAGCGATGAGCAGTTCTTC. This codes for CSARDFAYTSDEQFF.

In this sample, this clonotype turned up a few times. The rearrangement uses TRBV29-1 and TRBJ1-2; 8 positions agree with TRBD1. Trimming cost V 6 bases and J 6 bases; bases outside gene matches: 12. The CDR3 contains 14 residues. Germline CDR1 is SQVTM and CDR2 is ANQGSEA. In DNA, the CDR3 is TGCAGCGTCCAAAGAATGTGGACAGGGAATGGCTACACCTTC. Translating gives CSVQRMWTGNGYTF.

The chain carries TRBV5-1 and TRBJ2-3, with a weak D call TRBD2 (5 bases). Germline V CDR1 and CDR2: SGHRS, YFSETQ. The V end was cut by 3 bases, the J end by 0 bases, with 8 bases between. This CDR3 spans 14 amino acids. This CDR3 reads CASSSIASTDTQYF. In DNA, the CDR3 is TGCGCCAGCAGCTCGATAGCGAGCACAGATACGCAGTATTTT.

This clonotype was detected ten times or more. This rearrangement joins TRBV5-1 to TRBJ2-1, with 11 bases matching TRBD2. The CDR3 spans 15 residues. CDR1 SGHRS and CDR2 YFSETQ come from the germline V gene. J lost 6 bases, V lost 4 bases, and 6 bases had no gene match. CDR3 coding DNA: TGCGCCAGCAGCGACCTAGCGGGAGGTCGCAATGAGCAGTTCTTC. Its translation is CASSDLAGGRNEQFF.

The sample holds many counts of this clonotype. This sequence joins TRBV12-3 or TRBV12-4 and TRBJ2-2, with D perhaps TRBD1 or TRBD2 (6 bases each). The CDR3 spans 16 residues. V shed 6 bases and J shed 7 bases, with 21 bases lying between them. The CDR3 region is CASSPGATFTFGELFF. DNA for the CDR3: TGTGCCAGCAGCCCGGGGGCCACGTTCACTTTCGGGGAGCTGTTTTTT.

J is TRBJ2-3 and V is TRBV4-1, with D unresolved. Germline-derived CDR1 and CDR2 are MGHRA and YSYEKL. The ends were cut back, 1 base at V and 0 bases at J, with 14 bases in the middle. The CDR3 covers 17 residues. The CDR3 DNA follows: TGCGCCAGCAGCCAAGCATCAGGTCAGACTAGCACAGATACGCAGTATTTT. This sequence encodes CASSQASGQTSTDTQYF.

The V and J genes are TRBV29-1 and TRBJ2-7; D may match TRBD1 or TRBD2 (6 bases each). Germline CDR1 SQVTM, CDR2 ANQGSEA. The CDR3 is 11 amino acids. The germline V and J ends were trimmed by 4 bases and 7 bases, with 11 bases remaining between them. The CDR3 bases are TGCAGCGTTGTTGGGGGGCGAGAGCAGTACTTC. Its translation is CSVVGGREQYF.

Regarding this clonotype: A read error is possible here, since a much larger clone lies one base away. The chain combines TRBV3-1 with TRBJ1-5, with D possibly TRBD1 on 6 matching bases. The CDR3 has 14 residues. Germline V gene data show CDR1 as LGHDT and CDR2 as YNNKEL (reference sequence). CDR3 protein: CASSRDISNHPQHF. In DNA form, the CDR3 reads TGTGCCAGCAGCCGGGACATTAGCAATCATCCCCAGCATTTT.